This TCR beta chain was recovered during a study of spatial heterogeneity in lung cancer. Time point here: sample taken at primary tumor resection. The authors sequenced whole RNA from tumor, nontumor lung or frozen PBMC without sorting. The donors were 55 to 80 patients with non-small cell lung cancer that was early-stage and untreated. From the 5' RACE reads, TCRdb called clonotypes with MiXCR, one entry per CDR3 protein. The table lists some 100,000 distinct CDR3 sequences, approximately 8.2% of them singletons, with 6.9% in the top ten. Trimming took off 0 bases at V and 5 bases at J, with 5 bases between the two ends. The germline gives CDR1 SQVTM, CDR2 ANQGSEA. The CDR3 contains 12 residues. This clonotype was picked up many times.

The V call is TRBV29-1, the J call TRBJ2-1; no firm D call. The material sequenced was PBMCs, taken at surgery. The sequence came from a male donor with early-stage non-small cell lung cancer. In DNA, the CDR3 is TGCAGCGTTGAAGAGAAGGACAATGAGCAGTTCTTC. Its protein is CSVEEKDNEQFF.